A single sample gave rise to the 17 T cell receptor beta chains below, sequenced in a study of CD8+CD57+ T cells in acquired aplastic anemia. The study profiled TCR beta VDJ and CDR3 using genomic DNA as template. TCRdb processed the reads anew with MiXCR; each CDR3 protein has one entry. The sample holds over 200,000 distinct CDR3 sequences, about 59% seen once. The sample comprised sorted CD4+, CD8+, or CD8+CD57+ T cells (not recorded which) from PBMCs. The source of these receptors is a human donor in good health.

This clonotype was detected only a few times. This sequence joins TRBV5-1 and TRBJ2-1; unclear D gene. The length of the CDR3 is 13 residues. V shed 4 bases and J shed 6 bases, with 11 bases lying between them. From germline, CDR1 is SGHRS and CDR2 YFSETQ. The CDR3 sequence is CASSDRNGNEQFF. For the CDR3, the DNA is TGCGCCAGCAGCGACCGGAACGGCAATGAGCAGTTCTTC.

CDR3 sequence: CASSPPQAGVDYEQYF. CDR3 nucleotide sequence: TGTGCCAGCAGCCCCCCCCAGGCGGGAGTAGACTACGAGCAGTACTTC. The rearrangement joins TRBV9 to TRBJ2-7, with 7 nucleotides matching TRBD2. This CDR3 is built from 16 residues. Germline CDR1 and CDR2: SGDLS and YYNGEE. The V and J ends lost 4 bases and 3 bases, in that order; junction bases with no gene match: 13.

The table lists this clonotype with many counts. J is TRBJ2-1 and V is TRBV5-5; D gene unclear. Per the germline V gene, CDR1 is SGHKS and CDR2 is YYEKEE (reference sequence). Trimming removed 3 bases at V and 7 bases at J, with 8 bases between. This CDR3 region has 12 residues. The CDR3 sequence: CASSSGPNEQFF. The CDR3 coding sequence is TGTGCCAGCAGCTCTGGACCTAATGAGCAGTTCTTC.

The chain recombines TRBV20-1 with TRBJ2-7; 10 positions agree with TRBD1. The CDR3 sequence is 14 residues long. Unmatched junction bases numbered 10, after V lost 6 bases and J lost 5 bases. Germline V gene data show CDR1 as DFQATT and CDR2 as SNEGSKA (reference sequence). As DNA, the CDR3 is TGCAGTGCCCCTGGGGGGGGGACAGGGGACGAGCAGTACTTC. It is translated as CSAPGGGTGDEQYF.

V and J are TRBV19 and TRBJ1-1, with 8 bases fitting TRBD1. Germline lookup yields CDR1 LNHDA and CDR2 SQIVND (reference sequence). V lost 3 bases and J lost 8; bases outside the gene matches: 11. This CDR3 contains 15 residues. CDR3 region: CASSIIAGGKDEAFF. CDR3 nucleotides: TGTGCCAGTAGTATCATCGCAGGGGGCAAAGACGAAGCTTTCTTT.

This chain connects TRBV28 to TRBJ2-7; 9 nucleotides match TRBD1. The germline V gene encodes CDR1 MDHEN and CDR2 SYDVKM. The CDR3 loop spans 17 amino acids. J gave up 0 bases and V 4 bases, and 10 bases lay outside the gene matches. The CDR3 DNA reads TGTGCCAGCAGTTCGAGTCGGACAGGGGAAAGCTCCTACGAGCAGTACTTC. Protein: CASSSSRTGESSYEQYF.

The chain carries TRBV12-3 or TRBV12-4 and TRBJ2-7; D might be TRBD1 (6 bases). The length of the CDR3 is 14 residues. V was shortened by 5 bases and J by 3 bases, with 14 bases between the two germline ends. CDR3 in amino acids: CASSHGTTGYEQYF. DNA of the CDR3: TGTGCCAGCAGTCATGGGACAACCGGCTACGAGCAGTACTTC.

The chain carries TRBV10-3 and TRBJ1-1, with D possibly being TRBD1 (6 bases). This CDR3 comprises 14 residues. Between the trimmed V and J ends, which lost 3 bases and 7 bases, there was a span of 15 bases. Germline V CDR1 and CDR2: ENHRY, SYGVKD. The CDR3 loop is CAISDVGGRDEAFF. The DNA of the CDR3 is TGTGCCATCAGTGATGTCGGGGGGCGTGATGAAGCTTTCTTT.

The chain has TRBV5-1 and TRBJ2-1; D may correspond to TRBD1 or TRBD2 (5 bases each). V was cut by 4 bases and J by 8 bases, with 16 bases left in between. Germline assignment: CDR1 SGHRS and CDR2 YFSETQ. There are 14 residues in the CDR3. CDR3 protein: CASSPTAGRDEQFF. CDR3 bases: TGCGCCAGCAGCCCGACGGCAGGGCGGGATGAGCAGTTCTTC.

This rearrangement joins TRBV5-1 to TRBJ2-2; TRBD2 agrees at 7 bases. The germline gives CDR1 SGHRS, CDR2 YFSETQ. The CDR3 is 17 amino acids. The V and J ends lost 5 bases and 3 bases, in that order; junction bases with no gene match: 13. In DNA, the CDR3 is TGCGCCAGCAGGTCACGGGGAGCTAGCGGATACACCGGGGAGCTGTTTTTT. Its translation is CASRSRGASGYTGELFF.

The genes are TRBV20-1 and TRBJ2-7; 7 bases are a match to TRBD1. This CDR3 spans 14 amino acids. Germline CDR1 and CDR2: DFQATT and SNEGSKA (reference sequence). With 4 bases clipped from V and 0 bases from J, the junction kept 6 bases outside the gene matches. CDR3 protein: CSATRTGFSYEQYF. In DNA, the CDR3 is TGCAGTGCTACCCGGACAGGTTTCTCCTACGAGCAGTACTTC.

V gene TRBV7-4 combines with J gene TRBJ1-3; 9 nucleotides match TRBD1. CDR3 length equals 16 residues. Germline V gene sequence: CDR1 SGHVT, CDR2 SQSDAQ. Unmatched junction bases numbered 10, after V lost 1 base and J lost 9 bases. CDR3 protein: CASSLVCPGTGLTIYF. Written as DNA, the CDR3 is TGTGCCAGCAGCTTAGTTTGTCCCGGGACAGGGCTCACCATATATTTT.

The chain links TRBV29-1 to TRBJ2-3, with TRBD1 matching 11 bases. The CDR3 is 16 residues long. The V and J ends lost 7 bases and 3 bases, in that order; junction bases with no gene match: 12. The germline V gene encodes CDR1 SQVTM and CDR2 ANQGSEA. DNA for the CDR3: TGCAGCGGGAAGCCGGGACAGGGGGTGCGGACAGATACGCAGTATTTT. It translates to CSGKPGQGVRTDTQYF.

Regarding this clonotype: A read error may account for a junction end that differs from germline. The chain couples TRBV25-1 to TRBJ2-2; perhaps TRBD2 as D (5 bases). This CDR3 is built from 15 residues. Germline CDR1 and CDR2: MGHDK and SYGVNS. The CDR3 loop reads CASSEVVTATGELLF. CDR3 sequence (DNA): TGTGCCAGCAGTGAAGTGGTAACGGCCACCGGGGAGCTGCTTTTT.

The J gene is TRBJ2-2, the V gene TRBV20-1; D is unclear. The CDR3 is 11 residues long. The germline V gene has CDR1 DFQATT and CDR2 SNEGSKA (reference sequence). V shed 5 bases and J shed 6 bases, with 7 bases lying between them. CDR3 DNA: TGCAGTGCTCCAAGTGCCGGGGAGCTGTTTTTT. This gives the protein CSAPSAGELFF.

This clonotype was seen repeatedly, ten times or more. Here the CDR3 DNA reads TGCGCCAGCAGTATGGTGGATGCCTTCAATGAGCAGTTCTTC. This translates into CASSMVDAFNEQFF. This chain connects TRBV4-1 to TRBJ2-1; D is unresolved. This CDR3 spans 14 amino acids. The ends were cut back, 6 bases at V and 6 bases at J, with 15 bases in the middle. Per germline, CDR1 MGHRA and CDR2 YSYEKL.

The genes are TRBV4-1 and TRBJ1-2; D call uncertain. Per germline, CDR1 MGHRA and CDR2 YSYEKL. The CDR3 loop spans 13 amino acids. V was pared by 0 bases and J by 5 bases, with 7 bases between. The CDR3 DNA reads TGCGCCAGCAGCCAAGACCCCCGATATGGCTACACCTTC. It yields the protein CASSQDPRYGYTF.